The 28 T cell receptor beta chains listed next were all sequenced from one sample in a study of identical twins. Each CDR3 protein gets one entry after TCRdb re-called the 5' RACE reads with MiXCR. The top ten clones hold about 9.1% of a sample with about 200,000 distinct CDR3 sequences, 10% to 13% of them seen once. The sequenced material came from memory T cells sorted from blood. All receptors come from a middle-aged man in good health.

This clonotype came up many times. The CDR3: CASSRPGGMASYEQYF. The CDR3 DNA reads TGCGCCAGCAGCCGCCCCGGGGGAATGGCCTCCTACGAGCAGTACTTC. This rearrangement joins TRBV5-1 to TRBJ2-7, with a possible D match to TRBD2 (6 bases). Trimming took 4 bases from V and 0 from J, leaving 17 bases between them. Germline CDR1 is SGHRS and CDR2 is YFSETQ. The CDR3 is 16 amino acids.

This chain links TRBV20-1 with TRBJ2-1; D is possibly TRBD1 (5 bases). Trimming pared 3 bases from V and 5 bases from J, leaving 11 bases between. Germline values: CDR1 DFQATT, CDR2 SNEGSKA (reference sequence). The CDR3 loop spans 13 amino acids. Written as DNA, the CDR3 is TGCAGTGCTAGTAGGGGTTGGAACAATGAGCAGTTCTTC. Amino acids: CSASRGWNNEQFF.

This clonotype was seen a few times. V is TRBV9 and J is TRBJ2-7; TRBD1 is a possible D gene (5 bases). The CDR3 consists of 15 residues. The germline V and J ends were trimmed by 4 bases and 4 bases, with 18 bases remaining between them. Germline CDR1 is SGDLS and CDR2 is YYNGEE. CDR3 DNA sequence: TGTGCCAGCAGCCCAGGGCCCTACAGCGAGTACGAGCAGTACTTC. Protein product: CASSPGPYSEYEQYF.

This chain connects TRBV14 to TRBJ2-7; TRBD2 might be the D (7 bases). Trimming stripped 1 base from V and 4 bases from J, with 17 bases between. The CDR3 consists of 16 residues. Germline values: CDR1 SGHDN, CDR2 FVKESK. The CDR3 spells CASSQGIGQRGYEQYF. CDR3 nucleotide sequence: TGTGCCAGCAGCCAAGGTATAGGACAGCGGGGTTACGAGCAGTACTTC.

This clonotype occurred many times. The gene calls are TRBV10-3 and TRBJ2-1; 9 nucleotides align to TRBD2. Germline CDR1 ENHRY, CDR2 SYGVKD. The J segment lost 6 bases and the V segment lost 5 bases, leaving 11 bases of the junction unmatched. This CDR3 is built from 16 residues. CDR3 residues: CAISLGGGAVGNEQFF. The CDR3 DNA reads TGTGCCATCAGTCTGGGCGGGGGGGCCGTTGGCAATGAGCAGTTCTTC.

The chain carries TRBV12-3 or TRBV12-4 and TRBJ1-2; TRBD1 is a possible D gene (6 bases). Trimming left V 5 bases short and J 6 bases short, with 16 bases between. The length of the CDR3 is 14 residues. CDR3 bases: TGTGCCAGCAGTCCAACGAGGGACATCGATGGCTACACCTTC. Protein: CASSPTRDIDGYTF.

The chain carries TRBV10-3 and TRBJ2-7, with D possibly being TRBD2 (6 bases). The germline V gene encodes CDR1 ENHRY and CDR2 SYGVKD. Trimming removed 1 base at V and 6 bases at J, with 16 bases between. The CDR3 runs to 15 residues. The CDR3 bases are TGTGCCATCAGTGAGTGGGGGGTACCCGAAACCGAGCAGTACTTC. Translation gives CAISEWGVPETEQYF.

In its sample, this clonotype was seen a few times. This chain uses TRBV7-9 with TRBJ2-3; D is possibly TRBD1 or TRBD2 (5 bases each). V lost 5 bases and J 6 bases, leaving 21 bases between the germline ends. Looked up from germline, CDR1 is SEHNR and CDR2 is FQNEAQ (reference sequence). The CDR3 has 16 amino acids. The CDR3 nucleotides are TGTGCCAGCAGCCCAAAGGGGACGTCTAAGACGGATACGCAGTATTTT. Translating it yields CASSPKGTSKTDTQYF.

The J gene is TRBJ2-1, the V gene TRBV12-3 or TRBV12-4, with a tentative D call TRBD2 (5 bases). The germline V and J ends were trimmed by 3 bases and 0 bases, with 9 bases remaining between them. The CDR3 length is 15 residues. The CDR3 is CASSFTGSSYNEQFF. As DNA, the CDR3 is TGTGCCAGCAGTTTTACGGGGAGCTCCTACAATGAGCAGTTCTTC.

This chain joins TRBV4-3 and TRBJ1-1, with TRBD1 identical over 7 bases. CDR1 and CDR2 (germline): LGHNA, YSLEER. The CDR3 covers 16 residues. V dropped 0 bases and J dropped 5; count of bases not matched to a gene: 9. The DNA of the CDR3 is TGCGCCAGCAGCCAAGATTTTCAGGGGGGCGGGACTGAAGCTTTCTTT. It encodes CASSQDFQGGGTEAFF.

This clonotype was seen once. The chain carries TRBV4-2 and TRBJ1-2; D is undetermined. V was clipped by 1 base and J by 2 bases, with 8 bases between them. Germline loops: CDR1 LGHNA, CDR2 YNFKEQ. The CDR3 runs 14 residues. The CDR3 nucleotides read TGTGCCAGCAGCCAAGTCTCCGGAAACTATGGCTACACCTTC. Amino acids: CASSQVSGNYGYTF.

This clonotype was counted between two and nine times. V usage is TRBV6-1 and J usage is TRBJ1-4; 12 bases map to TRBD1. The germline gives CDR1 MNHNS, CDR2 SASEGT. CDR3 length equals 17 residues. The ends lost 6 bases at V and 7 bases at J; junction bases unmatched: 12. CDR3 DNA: TGTGCCAGCAGGCCGGGACAGGGGGCGATCGGAGGTGAAAAACTGTTTTTT. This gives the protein CASRPGQGAIGGEKLFF.

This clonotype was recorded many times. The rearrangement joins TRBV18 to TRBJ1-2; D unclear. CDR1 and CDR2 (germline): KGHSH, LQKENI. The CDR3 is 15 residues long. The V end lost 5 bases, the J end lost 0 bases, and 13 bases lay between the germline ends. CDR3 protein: CASSNNRDTNYGYTF. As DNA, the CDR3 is TGTGCCAGCTCAAACAACCGGGATACTAACTATGGCTACACCTTC.

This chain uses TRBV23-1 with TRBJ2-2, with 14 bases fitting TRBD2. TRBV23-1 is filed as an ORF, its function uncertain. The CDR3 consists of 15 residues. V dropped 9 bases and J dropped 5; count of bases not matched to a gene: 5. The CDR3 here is CASPGLAGGTGELFF. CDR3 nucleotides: TGCGCCAGTCCCGGACTAGCGGGGGGAACCGGGGAGCTGTTTTTT.

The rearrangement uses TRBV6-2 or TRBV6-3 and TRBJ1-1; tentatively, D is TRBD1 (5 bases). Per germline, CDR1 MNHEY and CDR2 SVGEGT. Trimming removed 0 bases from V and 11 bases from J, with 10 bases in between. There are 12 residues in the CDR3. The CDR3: CASSYSPAGAFF. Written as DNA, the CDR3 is TGTGCCAGCAGTTACTCGCCAGCAGGGGCTTTCTTT.

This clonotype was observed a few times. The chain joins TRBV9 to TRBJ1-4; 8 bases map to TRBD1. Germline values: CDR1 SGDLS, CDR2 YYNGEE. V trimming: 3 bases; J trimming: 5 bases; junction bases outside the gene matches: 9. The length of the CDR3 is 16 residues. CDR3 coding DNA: TGTGCCAGCAGCGCCGAGGCCAGGGGGCGGAATGAAAAACTGTTTTTT. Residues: CASSAEARGRNEKLFF.

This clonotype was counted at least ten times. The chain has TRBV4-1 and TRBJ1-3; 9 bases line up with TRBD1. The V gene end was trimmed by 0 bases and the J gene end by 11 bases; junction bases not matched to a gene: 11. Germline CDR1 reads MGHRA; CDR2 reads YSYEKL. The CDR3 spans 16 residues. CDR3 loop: CASSQEGQNRGRAIYF. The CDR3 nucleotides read TGCGCCAGCAGCCAAGAGGGACAAAACAGGGGGCGTGCCATATATTTT.

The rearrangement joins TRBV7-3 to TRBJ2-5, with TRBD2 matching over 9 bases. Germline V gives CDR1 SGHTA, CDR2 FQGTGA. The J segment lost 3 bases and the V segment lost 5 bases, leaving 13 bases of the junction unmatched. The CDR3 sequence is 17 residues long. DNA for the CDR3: TGTGCCAGCAGCCGGTTTAGGTGGGCTAGCGGGAAAGAGACCCAGTACTTC. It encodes CASSRFRWASGKETQYF.

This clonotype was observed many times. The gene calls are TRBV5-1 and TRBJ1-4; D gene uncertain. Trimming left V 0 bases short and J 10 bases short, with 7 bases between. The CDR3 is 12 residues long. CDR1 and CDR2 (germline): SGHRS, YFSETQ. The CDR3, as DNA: TGCGCCAGCAGCTTGGAGTCTGGAAAACTGTTTTTT. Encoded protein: CASSLESGKLFF. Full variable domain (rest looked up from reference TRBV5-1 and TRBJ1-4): KAGVTQTPRYLIKTRGQQVTLSCSPISGHRSVSWYQQTPGQGLQFLFEYFSETQRNKGNFPGRFSGRQFSNSRSEMNVSTLELGDSALYLCASSLESGKLFFGSGTQLSVL.

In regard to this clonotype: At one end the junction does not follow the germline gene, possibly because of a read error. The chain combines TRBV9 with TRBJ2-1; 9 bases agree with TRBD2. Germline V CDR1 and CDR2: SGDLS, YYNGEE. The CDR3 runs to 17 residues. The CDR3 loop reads CASSVGGAGGFYTEQFF. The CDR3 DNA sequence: TGTGCCAGCAGCGTAGGTGGTGCGGGGGGGTTCTACACTGAGCAGTTCTTC.

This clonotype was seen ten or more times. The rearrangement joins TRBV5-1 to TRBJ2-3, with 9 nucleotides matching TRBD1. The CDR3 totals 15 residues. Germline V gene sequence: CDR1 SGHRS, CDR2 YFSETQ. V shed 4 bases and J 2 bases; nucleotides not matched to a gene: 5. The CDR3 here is CASSPGQGYTDTQYF. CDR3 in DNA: TGCGCCAGCAGCCCGGGACAGGGTTACACAGATACGCAGTATTTT.

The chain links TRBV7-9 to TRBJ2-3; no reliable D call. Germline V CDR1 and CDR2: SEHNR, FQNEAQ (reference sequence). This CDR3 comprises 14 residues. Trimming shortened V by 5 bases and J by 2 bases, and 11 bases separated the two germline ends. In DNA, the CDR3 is TGTGCCAGCAGCACCCGGGCTGACACAGATACGCAGTATTTT. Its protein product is CASSTRADTDTQYF.

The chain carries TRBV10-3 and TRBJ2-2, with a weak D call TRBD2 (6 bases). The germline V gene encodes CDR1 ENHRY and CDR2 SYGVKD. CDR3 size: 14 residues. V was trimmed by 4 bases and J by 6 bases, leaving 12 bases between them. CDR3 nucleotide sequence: TGTGCCATCAGTGTTTCGGGAGCGGCCGGGGAGCTGTTTTTT. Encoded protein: CAISVSGAAGELFF.

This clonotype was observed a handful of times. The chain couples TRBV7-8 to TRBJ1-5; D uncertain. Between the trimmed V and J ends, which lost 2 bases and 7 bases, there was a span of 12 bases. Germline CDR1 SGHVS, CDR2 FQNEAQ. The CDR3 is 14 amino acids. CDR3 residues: CASSLQGGEQPQHF. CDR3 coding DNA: TGTGCCAGCAGCTTACAAGGTGGGGAGCAGCCCCAGCATTTT.

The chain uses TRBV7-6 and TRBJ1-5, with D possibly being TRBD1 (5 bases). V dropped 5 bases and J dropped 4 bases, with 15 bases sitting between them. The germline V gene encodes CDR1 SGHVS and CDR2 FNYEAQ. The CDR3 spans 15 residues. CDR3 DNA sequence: TGTGCCAGCAGCCCCGGGGCAGGGCGTAATCAGCCCCAGCATTTT. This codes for CASSPGAGRNQPQHF.

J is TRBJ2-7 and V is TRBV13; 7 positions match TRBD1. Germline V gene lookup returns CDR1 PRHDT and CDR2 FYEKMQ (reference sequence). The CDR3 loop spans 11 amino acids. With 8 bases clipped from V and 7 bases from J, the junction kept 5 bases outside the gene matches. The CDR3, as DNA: TGTGCCAGCCAAGGGACAGATGAGCAGTACTTC. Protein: CASQGTDEQYF.

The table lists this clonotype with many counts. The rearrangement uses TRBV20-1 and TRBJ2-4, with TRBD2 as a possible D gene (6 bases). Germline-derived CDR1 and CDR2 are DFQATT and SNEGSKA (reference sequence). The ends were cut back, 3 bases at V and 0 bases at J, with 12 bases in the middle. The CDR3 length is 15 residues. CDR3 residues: CSARGPGLAKNIQYF. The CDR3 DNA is TGCAGTGCTAGGGGACCGGGACTAGCCAAAAACATTCAGTACTTC.

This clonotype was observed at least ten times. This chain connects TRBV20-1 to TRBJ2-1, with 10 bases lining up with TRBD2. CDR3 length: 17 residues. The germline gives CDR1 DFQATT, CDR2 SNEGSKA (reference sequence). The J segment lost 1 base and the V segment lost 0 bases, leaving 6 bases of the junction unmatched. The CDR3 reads CSARDRVTSGSYNEQFF. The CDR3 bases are TGCAGTGCTAGAGATCGGGTGACTAGCGGGTCCTACAATGAGCAGTTCTTC.